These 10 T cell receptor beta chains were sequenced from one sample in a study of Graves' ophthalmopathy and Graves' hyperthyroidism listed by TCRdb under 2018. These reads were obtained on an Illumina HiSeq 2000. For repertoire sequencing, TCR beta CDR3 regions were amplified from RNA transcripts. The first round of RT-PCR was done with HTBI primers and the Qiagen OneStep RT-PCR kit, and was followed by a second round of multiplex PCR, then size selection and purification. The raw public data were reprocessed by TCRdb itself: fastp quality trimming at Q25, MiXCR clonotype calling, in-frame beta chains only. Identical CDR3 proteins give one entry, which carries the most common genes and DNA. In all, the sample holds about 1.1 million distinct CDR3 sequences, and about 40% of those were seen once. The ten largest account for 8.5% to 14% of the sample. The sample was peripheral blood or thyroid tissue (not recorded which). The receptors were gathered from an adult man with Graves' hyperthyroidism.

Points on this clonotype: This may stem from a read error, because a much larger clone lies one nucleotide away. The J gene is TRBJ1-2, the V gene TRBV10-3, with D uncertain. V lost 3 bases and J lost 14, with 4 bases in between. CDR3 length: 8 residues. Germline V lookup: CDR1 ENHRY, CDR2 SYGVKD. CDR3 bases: TGTGCCATCAGTGAACGGACCTTC. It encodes CAISERTF.

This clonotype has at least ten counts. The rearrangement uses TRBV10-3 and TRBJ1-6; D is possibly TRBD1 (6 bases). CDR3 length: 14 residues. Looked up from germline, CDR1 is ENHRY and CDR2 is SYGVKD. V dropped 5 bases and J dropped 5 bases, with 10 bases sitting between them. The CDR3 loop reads CAISRGQDNSPLHF. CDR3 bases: TGTGCCATCAGTCGGGGACAAGATAATTCACCCCTCCACTTT.

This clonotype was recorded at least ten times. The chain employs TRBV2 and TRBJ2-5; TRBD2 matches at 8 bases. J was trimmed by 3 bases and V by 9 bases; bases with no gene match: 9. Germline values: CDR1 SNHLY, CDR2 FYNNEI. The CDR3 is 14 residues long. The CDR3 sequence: CASHSGMVEETQYF. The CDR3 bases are TGTGCCAGTCATAGCGGGATGGTAGAAGAGACCCAGTACTTC. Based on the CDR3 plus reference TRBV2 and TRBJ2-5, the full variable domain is EPEVTQTPSHQVTQMGQEVILRCVPISNHLYFYWYRQILGQKVEFLVSFYNNEISEKSEIFDDQFSVERPDGSNFTLKIRSTKLEDSAMYFCASHSGMVEETQYFGPGTRLLVL.

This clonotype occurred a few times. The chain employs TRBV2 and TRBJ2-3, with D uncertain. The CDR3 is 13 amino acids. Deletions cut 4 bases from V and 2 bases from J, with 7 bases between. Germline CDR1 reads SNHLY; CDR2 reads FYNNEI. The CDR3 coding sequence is TGTGCCAGCAGTGTAACAGTCACAGATACGCAGTATTTT. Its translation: CASSVTVTDTQYF.

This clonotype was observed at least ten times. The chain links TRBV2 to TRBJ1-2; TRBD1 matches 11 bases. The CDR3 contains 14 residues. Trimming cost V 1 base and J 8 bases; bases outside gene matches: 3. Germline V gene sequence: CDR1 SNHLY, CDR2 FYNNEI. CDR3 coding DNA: TGTGCCAGCAGTGAAGAGGGACAGGGGGGAGGCTACACCTTC. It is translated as CASSEEGQGGGYTF.

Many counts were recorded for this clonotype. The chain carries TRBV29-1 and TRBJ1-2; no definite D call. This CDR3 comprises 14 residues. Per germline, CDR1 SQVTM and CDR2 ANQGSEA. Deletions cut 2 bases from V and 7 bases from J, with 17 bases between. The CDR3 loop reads CSVEYWTEYVGYTF. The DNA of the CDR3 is TGCAGCGTTGAATACTGGACCGAATATGTTGGCTACACCTTC.

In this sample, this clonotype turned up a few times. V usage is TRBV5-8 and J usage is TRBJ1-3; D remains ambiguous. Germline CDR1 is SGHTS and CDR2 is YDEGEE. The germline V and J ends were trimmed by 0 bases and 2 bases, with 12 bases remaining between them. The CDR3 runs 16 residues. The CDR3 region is CASSLAGNPTGNTIYF. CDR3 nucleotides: TGTGCCAGCAGCTTGGCCGGGAACCCGACTGGAAACACCATATATTTT.

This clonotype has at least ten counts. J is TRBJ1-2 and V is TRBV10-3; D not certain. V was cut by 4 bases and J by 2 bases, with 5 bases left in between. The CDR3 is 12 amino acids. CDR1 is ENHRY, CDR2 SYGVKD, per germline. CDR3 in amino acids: CAISADNYGYTF. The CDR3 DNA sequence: TGTGCCATCAGTGCGGACAACTATGGCTACACCTTC.

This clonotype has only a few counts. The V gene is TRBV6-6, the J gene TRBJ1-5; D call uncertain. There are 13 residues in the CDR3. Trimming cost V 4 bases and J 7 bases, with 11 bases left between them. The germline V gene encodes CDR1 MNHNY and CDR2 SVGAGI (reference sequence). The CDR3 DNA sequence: TGTGCCAGCAGTTTCCAACGGCGACAGCCCCAGCATTTT. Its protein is CASSFQRRQPQHF.

In nucleotides, the CDR3 is TGTGCCAGCAGTTCCGAAGGGACAGGGAGGTACGAGCAGTACTTC. The encoded protein is CASSSEGTGRYEQYF. The rearrangement joins TRBV28 to TRBJ2-7, with 9 nucleotides matching TRBD1. The CDR3 runs to 15 residues. V lost 4 bases, J lost 4 bases, and 8 bases stayed unmatched. In germline, CDR1 is MDHEN, CDR2 SYDVKM.